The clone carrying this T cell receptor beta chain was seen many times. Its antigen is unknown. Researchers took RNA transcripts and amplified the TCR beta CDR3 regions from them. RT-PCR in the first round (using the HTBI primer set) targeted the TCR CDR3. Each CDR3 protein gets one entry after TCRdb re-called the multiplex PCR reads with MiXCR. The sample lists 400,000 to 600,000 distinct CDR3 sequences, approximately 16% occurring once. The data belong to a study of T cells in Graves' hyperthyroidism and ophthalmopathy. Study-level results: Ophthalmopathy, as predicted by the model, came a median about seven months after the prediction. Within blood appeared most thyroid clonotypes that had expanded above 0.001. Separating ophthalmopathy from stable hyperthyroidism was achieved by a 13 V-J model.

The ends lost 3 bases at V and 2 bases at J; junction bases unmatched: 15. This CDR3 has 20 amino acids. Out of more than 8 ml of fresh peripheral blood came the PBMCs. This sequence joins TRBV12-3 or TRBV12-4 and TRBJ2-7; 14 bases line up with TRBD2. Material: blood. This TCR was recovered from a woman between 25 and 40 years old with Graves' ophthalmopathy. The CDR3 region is CASSFTGRTSGRKRTYEQYF. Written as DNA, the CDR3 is TGTGCCAGCAGTTTCACAGGTCGGACTAGCGGGAGGAAAAGGACCTACGAGCAGTACTTC.